Below are 13 T cell receptor beta chains sequenced from a single sample in a study of blood T cell repertoires in COVID-19. Sequencing used immunoSEQ multiplex PCR; TCRdb keeps in-frame clones, though not all of them. This repertoire shows around 250,000 clones, roughly 84% found once; its top ten account for 1.5%. The sample comprised peripheral blood. These receptors all stem from a woman between 35 and 50 years old who had recovered from COVID-19.

This clone was detected only a few times. The chain employs TRBV7-2 and TRBJ1-3; 7 bases are a match to TRBD1. Germline V gives CDR1 SGHTA, CDR2 FQGNSA. Trimming removed 6 bases from V and 1 base from J; junction bases left unmatched: 9. The CDR3 spans 16 residues. The DNA for the CDR3 is TGTGCCAGCAGTTTCACAGGGGTAGGGTCTGGAAACACCATATATTTT. Its translation: CASSFTGVGSGNTIYF. Combining the CDR3 with reference TRBV7-2 and TRBJ1-3 gives the whole variable domain GAGVSQSPSNKVTEKGKDVELRCDPISGHTALYWYRQSLGQGLEFLIYFQGNSAPDKSGLPSDRFSAERTGGSVSTLTIQRTQQEDSAVYLCASSFTGVGSGNTIYFGEGSWLTVV.

The rearrangement uses TRBV7-2 and TRBJ2-3; 7 nucleotides align to TRBD2. The CDR3 length is 14 residues. J lost 0 bases, V lost 4 bases, and 1 base had no gene match. CDR1 SGHTA and CDR2 FQGNSA come from the germline V gene. This chain's CDR3 is CASSWTRSTDTQYF. CDR3 in DNA: TGTGCCAGCAGCTGGACTAGGAGCACAGATACGCAGTATTTT. Using reference TRBV7-2 and TRBJ2-3 for the parts outside the CDR3, the full variable domain is GAGVSQSPSNKVTEKGKDVELRCDPISGHTALYWYRQSLGQGLEFLIYFQGNSAPDKSGLPSDRFSAERTGGSVSTLTIQRTQQEDSAVYLCASSWTRSTDTQYFGPGTRLTVL.

The V and J genes are TRBV28 and TRBJ1-3; D ambiguous. CDR3 size: 18 residues. Between the trimmed V and J ends, which lost 7 bases and 0 bases, there was a span of 22 bases. From germline, CDR1 is MDHEN and CDR2 SYDVKM. The CDR3 loop reads CASTESGASIISGNTIYF. Here the CDR3 DNA reads TGTGCCAGCACGGAATCGGGAGCATCCATCATCTCTGGAAACACCATATATTTT.

CDR3 sequence reads: CASSKQGDEQFF. The CDR3 region has the DNA TGCGCCAGCAGCAAACAGGGAGATGAGCAGTTCTTC. V gene TRBV5-1 combines with J gene TRBJ2-1, with D perhaps TRBD1 (6 bases). The CDR3 covers 12 residues. Trimming pared 4 bases from V and 8 bases from J, leaving 10 bases between. Looked up from germline, CDR1 is SGHRS and CDR2 is YFSETQ.

For the CDR3, the DNA is TGCGCCAGCCACGGACAGGAGAACACTGAAGCTTTCTTT. Translation gives CASHGQENTEAFF. The rearrangement uses TRBV5-1 and TRBJ1-1; 7 bases agree with TRBD1. Trimming at V came to 7 bases and at J to 1 base, leaving 4 bases not matched to a gene. Looked up from germline, CDR1 is SGHRS and CDR2 is YFSETQ. There are 13 residues in the CDR3.

The chain uses TRBV25-1 and TRBJ1-2; D unclear. V was pared by 8 bases and J by 8 bases, with 15 bases between. The CDR3 runs 12 residues. The germline V gene has CDR1 MGHDK and CDR2 SYGVNS. The CDR3 reads CASASGSFGYTF. The CDR3 DNA follows: TGTGCCAGCGCCTCCGGGAGTTTCGGCTACACCTTC.

The chain uses TRBV10-3 and TRBJ1-1; 8 bases match TRBD1. CDR3 size: 18 residues. Trimming took 6 bases from V and 1 from J; bases not matched to a gene: 16. Germline V gives CDR1 ENHRY, CDR2 SYGVKD. CDR3 protein: CAIRYWTGTSDANTEAFF. CDR3 bases: TGTGCCATCAGATACTGGACAGGGACTTCAGACGCGAACACTGAAGCTTTCTTT.

The chain links TRBV3-1 (or the pseudogene TRBV3-2) to TRBJ1-2; no clear D. The CDR3 length is 13 residues. V shed 3 bases and J shed 4 bases, with 9 bases lying between them. Looked up from germline, CDR1 is LGHDT and CDR2 is YNNKEL (reference sequence). Here the CDR3 reads CASSQGAIYGYTF. In nucleotides, the CDR3 is TGTGCCAGCAGCCAGGGAGCTATCTATGGCTACACCTTC.

The chain couples TRBV10-2 to TRBJ2-7; D possibly corresponds to TRBD2 (6 bases). Trimming shortened V by 6 bases and J by 3 bases, and 12 bases separated the two germline ends. Germline CDR1 reads WSHSY; CDR2 reads SAAADI. The CDR3 totals 13 residues. Written as DNA, the CDR3 is TGCGCCAGCAGGGGACTTCGGTTCTACGAGCAGTACTTC. It is translated as CASRGLRFYEQYF.

The CDR3: CASSPGTGGNTIYF. Written as DNA, the CDR3 is TGTGCCAGTAGCCCCGGGACAGGCGGAAACACCATATATTTT. This sequence joins TRBV19 and TRBJ1-3, with TRBD1 matching over 8 bases. This CDR3 is 14 amino acids long. Per germline, CDR1 LNHDA and CDR2 SQIVND (reference sequence). The V gene end was trimmed by 6 bases and the J gene end by 4 bases; junction bases not matched to a gene: 5.

This clone was recorded only once. The chain recombines TRBV5-1 with TRBJ1-2; 8 bases fit TRBD1. V shed 3 bases, J shed 5 bases, and the junction held 12 bases outside the gene matches. The germline CDR1 and CDR2 sequences are SGHRS and YFSETQ. This CDR3 contains 16 residues. CDR3 sequence (DNA): TGCGCCAGCAGCTCGCAGTTGACAGGGGAGGCGTATGGCTACACCTTC. As protein: CASSSQLTGEAYGYTF.

This clone has more than one count but fewer than ten. The V gene is TRBV6-5, the J gene TRBJ1-3, with D tentatively TRBD1 (5 bases). Trimming left V 4 bases short and J 2 bases short, with 9 bases between. The CDR3 runs to 14 residues. Per the germline V gene, CDR1 is MNHEY and CDR2 is SVGAGI. The CDR3 spells CASSSGFPGNTIYF. The CDR3 region has the DNA TGTGCCAGCAGTTCAGGGTTCCCTGGAAACACCATATATTTT.

J is TRBJ1-4 and V is TRBV28; no definite D call. The CDR3 totals 13 residues. V lost 5 bases and J 5 bases, leaving 9 bases between the germline ends. In germline, CDR1 is MDHEN, CDR2 SYDVKM. In DNA form, the CDR3 reads TGTGCCAGCAGTGGAGCCCTCAATGAAAAACTGTTTTTT. Residues: CASSGALNEKLFF.